The entry below gives a single TCR beta chain sequence along with its context. This specimen comes from a study of blood T cell repertoires in COVID-19. Profiled with immunoSEQ multiplex PCR; TCRdb holds only in-frame clones, not every one. The sample contains over 130,000 clones, about 80% of which appear only once. The CDR3 has 16 residues. V lost 4 bases to trimming and J lost 3 bases; unmatched junction nucleotides: 6. Germline CDR1 reads SGHTA; CDR2 reads FQGNSA. The sequenced material came from peripheral blood. The V and J genes are TRBV7-2 and TRBJ1-3; the match to TRBD1 covers 10 bases. The sequence came from a human donor in a cohort sampled during active COVID-19. CDR3 region: CASSSLTGGNGNTIYF. The CDR3 DNA reads as TGTGCCAGCAGCTCCCTGACAGGGGGCAATGGAAACACCATATATTTT.